The rows below give T cell receptor beta chains drawn from one sample of a study of blood T cells in healthy people across ages. Via MiXCR, TCRdb re-called the 5' RACE reads, giving one row per CDR3 protein. The table includes roughly 900,000 distinct CDR3 sequences, under 30% detected once. Material: blood. The source is a woman aged 80 or over in good health. Each CDR3 is given with its conserved first and last residue. The order of the fields is clone size, J gene, V gene, D gene, CDR3 DNA, CDR3 protein. The D gene is left open where the match is weak. Expanded clones are given a class, and other clones once, few, many or no size at all.

clone_size: NA; j_call: TRBJ2-7; v_call: TRBV27; d_call: NA; cdr3_nt: TGTGCCGGCAGGAGCACCTACGAGCAGTACTTC; cdr3_aa: CAGRSTYEQYF
clone_size: NA; j_call: TRBJ2-4; v_call: TRBV30; d_call: NA; cdr3_nt: TGTGCCTGGAGTGTGGGGGCCGCTGGGGCCAAAAACATTCAGTACTTC; cdr3_aa: CAWSVGAAGAKNIQYF
clone_size: few; j_call: TRBJ2-1; v_call: TRBV2; d_call: NA; cdr3_nt: TGTGCCAGCAGTGAGGACGGAAACTACAATGAGCAGTTCTTC; cdr3_aa: CASSEDGNYNEQFF
clone_size: NA; j_call: TRBJ2-7; v_call: TRBV7-9; d_call: NA; cdr3_nt: TGTGCCAGCAGCTTCTCAGGGACCGAGCAGTACTTC; cdr3_aa: CASSFSGTEQYF
clone_size: NA; j_call: TRBJ2-5; v_call: TRBV6-5; d_call: NA; cdr3_nt: TGTGCCAGCAGCTTGGCGGGGGCTATCCACACAGGGACCCAGTACTTC; cdr3_aa: CASSLAGAIHTGTQYF
clone_size: many; j_call: TRBJ1-2; v_call: TRBV15; d_call: TRBD1; cdr3_nt: TGTGCCACCACTCACGCCGGCGGGACAGGGTTCTTTGGGTATGGCTACACCTTC; cdr3_aa: CATTHAGGTGFFGYGYTF
clone_size: NA; j_call: TRBJ1-5; v_call: TRBV7-2; d_call: NA; cdr3_nt: TGTGCCAGCAGCTTGTGGGACGGAAACAATCAGCCCCAGCATTTT; cdr3_aa: CASSLWDGNNQPQHF
clone_size: NA; j_call: TRBJ2-3; v_call: TRBV7-2; d_call: NA; cdr3_nt: TGTGCCAGCAGCTTAGGTGTGGGCCGGGTGACAGGTACGCAGTATTTT; cdr3_aa: CASSLGVGRVTGTQYF
clone_size: few; j_call: TRBJ1-5; v_call: TRBV11-2; d_call: TRBD1; cdr3_nt: TGTGCCAGCAGCTTACGGGCAGGGGGAGGCAATCAGCCCCAGCATTTT; cdr3_aa: CASSLRAGGGNQPQHF
clone_size: NA; j_call: TRBJ1-1; v_call: TRBV20-1; d_call: NA; cdr3_nt: TGCAGTGCTAGAGATGAAGGGGGTCGGGCTTTCTTT; cdr3_aa: CSARDEGGRAFF
clone_size: many; j_call: TRBJ2-1; v_call: TRBV20-1; d_call: NA; cdr3_nt: TGCAGTGCTAGAGGGGGGGCTAGCCGGAACAATGAGCAGTTCTTC; cdr3_aa: CSARGGASRNNEQFF
clone_size: many; j_call: TRBJ2-5; v_call: TRBV20-1; d_call: NA; cdr3_nt: TGCAGTGCTAGAGTTATAGATCGAGAGACCCAGTACTTC; cdr3_aa: CSARVIDRETQYF
clone_size: NA; j_call: TRBJ1-2; v_call: TRBV24-1; d_call: TRBD1; cdr3_nt: TGTGCCACCAGTGATAATAGGACAGGGCCGTGTCGCTACACCTTC; cdr3_aa: CATSDNRTGPCRYTF
clone_size: many; j_call: TRBJ2-4; v_call: TRBV6-2/TRBV6-3; d_call: TRBD1; cdr3_nt: TGTGCCAGCAGCCAGGGACAGGGGATTAGAAACATTCAGTACTTC; cdr3_aa: CASSQGQGIRNIQYF
clone_size: many; j_call: TRBJ2-1; v_call: TRBV4-2; d_call: TRBD2; cdr3_nt: TGTGCCAGCAGCCAAGATCTGGCTAGCGGGGGAGAGCAGTTCTTC; cdr3_aa: CASSQDLASGGEQFF
clone_size: few; j_call: TRBJ1-6; v_call: TRBV5-8; d_call: NA; cdr3_nt: TGTGCCAGCAGCTTGGGACAGGTCATGGCCCTCCACTTT; cdr3_aa: CASSLGQVMALHF
clone_size: NA; j_call: TRBJ2-3; v_call: TRBV3-1; d_call: TRBD2; cdr3_nt: TGTGCCAGCAGCCAAGAGGGCGGGGGGGCCATGCATACGCAGTATTTT; cdr3_aa: CASSQEGGGAMHTQYF
clone_size: many; j_call: TRBJ2-1; v_call: TRBV10-3; d_call: NA; cdr3_nt: TGTGCCATCAGTGAGTCGACGGGGGTTTACAATGAGCAGTTCTTC; cdr3_aa: CAISESTGVYNEQFF
clone_size: few; j_call: TRBJ2-5; v_call: TRBV5-5; d_call: NA; cdr3_nt: TGTGCCAGCAGCTTGTCAACAAGGTCAGGAGGGGAGACCCAGTACTTC; cdr3_aa: CASSLSTRSGGETQYF
clone_size: many; j_call: TRBJ2-3; v_call: TRBV6-2/TRBV6-3; d_call: TRBD2; cdr3_nt: TGTGCCAGCAGTTCCGGACTAGCGGGGGCAGGAGATACGCAGTATTTT; cdr3_aa: CASSSGLAGAGDTQYF
clone_size: many; j_call: TRBJ2-1; v_call: TRBV7-2; d_call: TRBD2; cdr3_nt: TGTGCCAGCAGTACTAGCGGGGGCTCCTACAATGAGCAGTTCTTC; cdr3_aa: CASSTSGGSYNEQFF
clone_size: once; j_call: TRBJ1-1; v_call: TRBV6-5; d_call: NA; cdr3_nt: TGTGCCAGCAGTTCCCACTACTCCAGCCTGAACACTGAAGCTTTCTTT; cdr3_aa: CASSSHYSSLNTEAFF
clone_size: NA; j_call: TRBJ2-1; v_call: TRBV5-1; d_call: NA; cdr3_nt: TGCGCCAGCAGCTGGGAGCACGGAAAGGAGACCCAGTTCTTC; cdr3_aa: CASSWEHGKETQFF
clone_size: NA; j_call: TRBJ2-5; v_call: TRBV27; d_call: TRBD2; cdr3_nt: TGTGCCAGCAGTTTCGGTAGCGGGGGACGAGAGGCCCAGTACTTC; cdr3_aa: CASSFGSGGREAQYF
clone_size: NA; j_call: TRBJ2-5; v_call: TRBV7-2; d_call: NA; cdr3_nt: TGTGCCAGCAGCTTAGGGCGGGGAAGAGAGACCCAGTACTTC; cdr3_aa: CASSLGRGRETQYF
clone_size: many; j_call: TRBJ2-5; v_call: TRBV6-1; d_call: TRBD1; cdr3_nt: TGTGCCAGCAGTCCGGACAGGGGACTCCAAGAGACCCAGTACTTC; cdr3_aa: CASSPDRGLQETQYF
clone_size: NA; j_call: TRBJ1-1; v_call: TRBV6-6; d_call: NA; cdr3_nt: TGTGCCAGCAGTTACTCGAGGGGAATGAACACTGAAGCTTTCTTT; cdr3_aa: CASSYSRGMNTEAFF
clone_size: many; j_call: TRBJ1-5; v_call: TRBV20-1; d_call: NA; cdr3_nt: TGCAGTGCTAGCTATGGGGGCAATCAGCCCCAGCATTTT; cdr3_aa: CSASYGGNQPQHF
clone_size: NA; j_call: TRBJ1-1; v_call: TRBV7-9; d_call: TRBD1; cdr3_nt: TGTGCCGGCAGGACAGGGTGGGGCACTGAAGCTTTCTTT; cdr3_aa: CAGRTGWGTEAFF
clone_size: many; j_call: TRBJ2-5; v_call: TRBV10-3; d_call: NA; cdr3_nt: TGTGCCATCAGTGGGGGGGAAATGGAGACCCAGTACTTC; cdr3_aa: CAISGGEMETQYF
clone_size: few; j_call: TRBJ2-1; v_call: TRBV7-7; d_call: NA; cdr3_nt: TGTGCTAGCAGTTCGCGCCCGGGGACGAATGAGCAGTTCTTC; cdr3_aa: CASSSRPGTNEQFF
clone_size: NA; j_call: TRBJ2-3; v_call: TRBV12-3/TRBV12-4; d_call: NA; cdr3_nt: TGTGCCAGCAGTTTAAGGAGACTGACAGCAGATGCGCAGTATTTT; cdr3_aa: CASSLRRLTADAQYF
clone_size: once; j_call: TRBJ1-1; v_call: TRBV28; d_call: NA; cdr3_nt: TGTGCCAGCACTCCGCCGAGAACAGGGAAAGCTTTCTTT; cdr3_aa: CASTPPRTGKAFF
clone_size: many; j_call: TRBJ2-1; v_call: TRBV6-2/TRBV6-3; d_call: NA; cdr3_nt: TGTGCCAGCAGAAGGACGGGGAGCTCCTACAATGAGCAGTTCTTC; cdr3_aa: CASRRTGSSYNEQFF
clone_size: NA; j_call: TRBJ2-2; v_call: TRBV12-3/TRBV12-4; d_call: TRBD2; cdr3_nt: TGTGCCAGCAGCAGGACTAGCGGGGGGGTAACCGGGGAGCTGTTTTTT; cdr3_aa: CASSRTSGGVTGELFF
clone_size: NA; j_call: TRBJ2-3; v_call: TRBV12-3/TRBV12-4; d_call: NA; cdr3_nt: TGTGCCAGCAGTTTTTCGGCTTCTTCGGACGATACGCAGTATTTT; cdr3_aa: CASSFSASSDDTQYF
clone_size: many; j_call: TRBJ2-5; v_call: TRBV30; d_call: NA; cdr3_nt: TGTGCCTGGAGTGTACGTGAGACCCAGTACTTC; cdr3_aa: CAWSVRETQYF
clone_size: NA; j_call: TRBJ1-2; v_call: TRBV6-2/TRBV6-3; d_call: NA; cdr3_nt: TGTGCCAGCAGTAGGACCGGTCACGACTACACCTTC; cdr3_aa: CASSRTGHDYTF
clone_size: NA; j_call: TRBJ2-3; v_call: TRBV6-1; d_call: NA; cdr3_nt: TGTGCCAGCAGGGAGGAGCCTACAGGGCCAGATACGCAGTATTTT; cdr3_aa: CASREEPTGPDTQYF